This TCR beta chain was obtained from a study of blood T cell repertoires in COVID-19. The wider study: There were acute and convalescent COVID-19 samples, and they came from the United States, Italy and Spain.

The CDR3 is 13 residues long. The germline CDR1 and CDR2 sequences are SGDLS and YYNGEE. The V and J ends lost 6 bases and 0 bases respectively, with 4 bases between them. Under the authors' procedure: Reference gene primer amplification gave nucleated cell count estimates. The assay was immunoSEQ multiplex PCR, and TCRdb's table has in-frame clones only and misses some. From that table come the V and J calls and clone size; the DNA was used to work out D and trimming. The table has around 150,000 clones, 80% to 90% seen once. The clonotype was recovered from a man aged 60 to 69 with active or convalescent COVID-19. J is TRBJ1-6 and V is TRBV9, with D unclear. Sequenced input: peripheral blood. CDR3 bases: TGTGCCAGCACCAGCTCCTATAATTCACCCCTCCACTTT. Encoded protein: CASTSSYNSPLHF. Full variable domain (outside the CDR3, taken from reference TRBV9 and TRBJ1-6): DSGVTQTPKHLITATGQRVTLRCSPRSGDLSVYWYQQSLDQGLQFLIQYYNGEERAKGNILERFSAQQFPDLHSELNLSSLELGDSALYFCASTSSYNSPLHFGNGTRLTVT.